This record looks at one T cell receptor beta chain sequence and its context. Its cognate antigen is unknown. This specimen belongs to a study of CD4 T cells in relation to SARS-CoV-2 and coronaviruses. Study results and caveats: Monoreactive clones expanded significantly more to SARS-CoV-2 than crossreactive clones did.

Profiling relied on immunoSEQ multiplex PCR, and the TCRdb table lists in-frame clones only, not all of them. The sample has over 10,000 clones, around 73% seen once. The V end was cut by 5 bases, the J end by 6 bases, with 9 bases between. This CDR3 has 12 amino acids. The V gene's germline CDR1 is SGHTA and CDR2 FQGNSA. Before the COVID-19 pandemic, during about 2011-2019, CD4+ T cells were taken from unexposed donors. CD4+ T cells were isolated from the cells after less than 13 days of culture. PBMCs were plated at fewer than 2.5 million per well in IL-2-containing medium. The clonotype originates from a human donor in good health. The V call is TRBV7-2, the J call TRBJ2-3; D is uncertain. The sequenced sample consisted of CD4+ T cells from PBMCs, cultured in vitro. CDR3 sequence reads: CASSTTQDTQYF. In DNA form, the CDR3 reads TGTGCCAGCAGCACGACTCAGGATACGCAGTATTTT.